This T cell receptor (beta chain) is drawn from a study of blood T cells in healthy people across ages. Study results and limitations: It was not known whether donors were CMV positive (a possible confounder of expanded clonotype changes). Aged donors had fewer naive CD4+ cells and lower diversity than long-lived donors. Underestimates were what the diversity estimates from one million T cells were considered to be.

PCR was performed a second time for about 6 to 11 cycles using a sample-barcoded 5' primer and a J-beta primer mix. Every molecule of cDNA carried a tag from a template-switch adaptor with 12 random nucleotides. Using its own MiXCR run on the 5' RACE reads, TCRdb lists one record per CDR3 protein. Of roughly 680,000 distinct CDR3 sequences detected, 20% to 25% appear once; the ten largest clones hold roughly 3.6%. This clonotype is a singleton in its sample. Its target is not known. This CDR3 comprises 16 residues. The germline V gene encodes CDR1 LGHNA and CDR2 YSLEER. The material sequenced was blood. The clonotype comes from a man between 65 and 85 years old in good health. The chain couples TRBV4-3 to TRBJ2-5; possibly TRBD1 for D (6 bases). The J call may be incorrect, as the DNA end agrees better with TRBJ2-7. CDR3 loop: CASSQRYRESSYEQYF. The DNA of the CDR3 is TGCGCCAGCAGCCAGCGATACAGGGAGAGCTCCTACGAGCAGTACTTC.